The 8 T cell receptor beta chains in this list originate from one sample, sequenced in a study of shared clonotypes between healthy human individuals. Clones were read by immunoSEQ multiplex PCR, and TCRdb kept only the in-frame ones, dropping some. The sample shows about 2.3 million clones, more than 80% of them seen only once. Input material: naive CD4+ T cells from PBMCs. As for subset: CD45RA+ positively selected. These receptors were obtained from a man aged 18 to 35 in good health. Some clones in this sample may be carry-over from other donors' samples.

The V gene is TRBV5-4, the J gene TRBJ1-5, with 10 bases lining up with TRBD1. Germline V gives CDR1 SGHNT, CDR2 YYREEE (reference sequence). This CDR3 contains 17 residues. J lost 5 bases, V lost 2 bases, and 10 bases had no gene match. CDR3 sequence: CASSFRRQGAKDQPQHF. The CDR3 DNA is TGTGCCAGCAGCTTTAGACGACAGGGGGCAAAGGATCAGCCCCAGCATTTT.

This sequence joins TRBV7-9 and TRBJ1-1, with D tentatively TRBD1 (6 bases). Deletions cut 1 base from V and 3 bases from J, with 15 bases between. The CDR3 loop spans 16 amino acids. Germline-derived CDR1 and CDR2 are SEHNR and FQNEAQ (reference sequence). In DNA form, the CDR3 reads TGTGCCAGCAGCTTAGGAAGGGGGGCGCCAGACACTGAAGCTTTCTTT. Its protein is CASSLGRGAPDTEAFF.

This rearrangement joins TRBV5-4 to TRBJ1-2; 8 bases fit TRBD1. Trimming took 0 bases from V and 5 from J; bases not matched to a gene: 6. Germline lookup yields CDR1 SGHNT and CDR2 YYREEE (reference sequence). The CDR3 consists of 15 residues. This CDR3 reads CASSLGDRKPYGYTF. DNA for the CDR3: TGTGCCAGCAGCTTGGGGGACAGGAAGCCTTATGGCTACACCTTC.

Note on this clone: The sample carries other DNA sequences with the same CDR3. The chain's CDR3 is CASSPGQLQETQYF. In DNA form, the CDR3 reads TGTGCCAGCAGTCCGGGACAACTCCAAGAGACCCAGTACTTC. The chain couples TRBV2 to TRBJ2-5; possible D gene TRBD1, 6 bases. The V gene lost 5 bases and the J gene lost 1 base, with 11 bases spanning the gap. The CDR3 runs 14 residues. The germline gives CDR1 SNHLY, CDR2 FYNNEI. Complete variable domain (other parts from reference TRBV2 and TRBJ2-5): EPEVTQTPSHQVTQMGQEVILRCVPISNHLYFYWYRQILGQKVEFLVSFYNNEISEKSEIFDDQFSVERPDGSNFTLKIRSTKLEDSAMYFCASSPGQLQETQYFGPGTRLLVL.

This clone was seen only once. The rearrangement links TRBV5-4 to TRBJ2-7, with TRBD1 identical over 11 bases. This CDR3 region has 15 residues. Germline CDR1 SGHNT, CDR2 YYREEE (reference sequence). Trimming cost V 4 bases and J 5 bases; bases outside gene matches: 8. CDR3 sequence (DNA): TGTGCCAGCAGCGCTCGGGACAGGGGGTCCAACGAGCAGTACTTC. Encoded protein: CASSARDRGSNEQYF.

J is TRBJ1-3 and V is TRBV19; TRBD1 aligns across 7 bases. Trimming at V came to 5 bases and at J to 2 bases, leaving 3 bases not matched to a gene. This CDR3 contains 14 residues. Germline CDR1 LNHDA, CDR2 SQIVND (reference sequence). CDR3 nucleotides: TGTGCCAGTAGTTCACAGGGGACTGGAAACACCATATATTTT. This translates into CASSSQGTGNTIYF.

CDR3 coding DNA: TGTGCCAGTCCCGCTAGTAGCTACAATGAGCAGTTCTTC. Translation: CASPASSYNEQFF. The genes are TRBV6-1 and TRBJ2-1; D is unclear. This CDR3 has 13 residues. The V and J ends lost 9 bases and 3 bases respectively, with 12 bases between them. Germline V gene sequence: CDR1 MNHNS, CDR2 SASEGT.

This chain uses TRBV7-9 with TRBJ1-5; D is uncertain. Trimming pared 1 base from V and 4 bases from J, leaving 11 bases between. This CDR3 has 15 amino acids. Germline CDR1 is SEHNR and CDR2 is FQNEAQ (reference sequence). The CDR3 protein is CASSLEHGVNQPQHF. The CDR3 DNA is TGTGCCAGCAGCTTAGAACATGGGGTAAATCAGCCCCAGCATTTT. The whole variable domain, filled in from reference TRBV7-9 and TRBJ1-5, reads DTGVSQNPRHKITKRGQNVTFRCDPISEHNRLYWYRQTLGQGPEFLTYFQNEAQLEKSRLLSDRFSAERPKGSFSTLEIQRTEQGDSAMYLCASSLEHGVNQPQHFGDGTRLSIL.